The rows below give T cell receptor beta chains drawn from one sample of a study of blood T cell repertoires in COVID-19. This table comes from immunoSEQ multiplex PCR, and its TCRdb copy is limited to in-frame clones, with some not included. The sample holds around 94,000 clones, roughly 82% seen once. Specimen: peripheral blood. These receptors all stem from a human donor in a cohort sampled during active COVID-19. CDR3s include the opening cysteine and the closing phenylalanine or tryptophan. A D gene is named only where the DNA matches it firmly. Only part of the rows carry a size: once, few, many, or a class if the clone is expanded.

abundance,v_gene,j_gene,d_gene,CDR3aa,CDR3nt
NA,TRBV11-3,TRBJ1-2,NA,CASSSRTAGYTF,TGTGCCAGCAGCTCCCGGACTGCTGGCTACACCTTC
NA,TRBV5-6,TRBJ1-2,NA,CASSLFEGFAGYTF,TGTGCCAGCAGCTTGTTCGAGGGTTTCGCTGGCTACACCTTC
medium-sized,TRBV6-5,TRBJ2-2,NA,CASSYLTGIYTGELFF,TGTGCCAGCAGTTATCTCACAGGGATCTACACCGGGGAGCTGTTTTTT
NA,TRBV5-8,TRBJ2-1,TRBD2,CASSEASGGVHEQFF,TGTGCCAGCAGCGAGGCTAGCGGGGGCGTCCATGAGCAGTTCTTC
NA,TRBV20-1,TRBJ2-1,NA,CSASLTGFRTGSYNEQFF,TGCAGTGCTAGTTTGACAGGTTTTCGAACGGGCTCCTACAATGAGCAGTTCTTC
NA,TRBV4-1,TRBJ1-2,TRBD1,CASSVQGADYGYTF,TGCGCCAGCAGCGTCCAGGGGGCAGATTATGGCTACACCTTC
NA,TRBV7-8,TRBJ2-3,TRBD1,CASSFLTGVVDTQYF,TGTGCCAGCAGCTTCTTAACAGGGGTAGTAGATACGCAGTATTTT
NA,TRBV24-1,TRBJ2-1,NA,CATSDASSDEQFF,TGTGCCACCAGTGATGCTAGTAGCGATGAGCAGTTCTTC
NA,TRBV3-1/TRBV3-2,TRBJ2-3,TRBD2,CASSQRGADTQYF,TGTGCCAGCAGCCAGCGGGGGGCAGATACGCAGTATTTT
NA,TRBV9,TRBJ2-3,TRBD2,CASSVGWTSGGTLTDTQYF,TGTGCCAGCAGCGTAGGTTGGACTAGCGGGGGGACCCTCACAGATACGCAGTATTTT
NA,TRBV19,TRBJ1-2,TRBD1,CASGDRPLGYGYTF,TGTGCCAGTGGGGACAGGCCCCTGGGCTATGGCTACACCTTC
NA,TRBV7-3,TRBJ2-1,TRBD2,CASSLMAGEYNEQFF,TGTGCCAGCAGCTTAATGGCGGGGGAGTACAATGAGCAGTTCTTC
NA,TRBV7-9,TRBJ2-7,TRBD1,CASSRDRGSYEQYF,TGTGCCAGCTCCCGGGACAGGGGTTCCTACGAGCAGTACTTC
NA,TRBV6-7,TRBJ2-1,NA,CASSPQERNEQFF,TGTGCCAGCAGCCCACAGGAAAGAAATGAGCAGTTCTTC
NA,TRBV6-2/TRBV6-3,TRBJ1-5,NA,CASSRGSGLGNQPQHF,TGTGCCAGCAGTCGGGGTTCAGGACTGGGCAATCAGCCCCAGCATTTT
NA,TRBV12-3/TRBV12-4,TRBJ1-4,NA,CASSRSNEKLFF,TGTGCCAGCAGTCGCAGTAATGAAAAACTGTTTTTT
NA,TRBV9,TRBJ1-5,NA,CASSVQGQGQPQHF,TGTGCCAGCAGCGTACAGGGTCAGGGTCAGCCCCAGCATTTT
NA,TRBV6-1,TRBJ2-7,TRBD1,CASSEKGTGKYEQYF,TGTGCCAGCAGTGAAAAAGGGACAGGGAAATACGAGCAGTACTTC
once,TRBV19,TRBJ1-4,NA,CASRTAGVLNEKLFF,TGTGCCTCCCGGACGGCAGGGGTACTTAATGAAAAACTGTTTTTT
NA,TRBV4-2,TRBJ2-2,TRBD1,CASSQEGQGIGELFF,TGTGCCAGCAGCCAAGAGGGACAGGGGATTGGGGAGCTGTTTTTT
NA,TRBV28,TRBJ1-2,TRBD1,CASSRTGGTGGYTF,TGTGCCAGCAGCCGGACAGGGGGGACGGGGGGCTACACCTTC
once,TRBV5-1,TRBJ2-3,NA,CASKNGESTDTQYF,TGCGCCAGCAAAAACGGTGAAAGCACAGATACGCAGTATTTT
NA,TRBV11-1,TRBJ2-7,TRBD2,CASSPGTSYEQYF,TGTGCCAGCAGTCCCGGGACTAGCTACGAGCAGTACTTC
NA,TRBV2,TRBJ2-2,NA,CASRRGALYTGELFF,TGTGCCAGCCGACGGGGGGCTCTTTACACCGGGGAGCTGTTTTTT
NA,TRBV5-1,TRBJ2-2,NA,CASTAIEPFGGELFF,TGCGCCAGCACCGCAATTGAGCCGTTCGGCGGGGAGCTGTTTTTT
NA,TRBV5-1,TRBJ1-1,NA,CASSLIYGTEAFF,TGCGCCAGCAGCTTGATTTACGGCACTGAAGCTTTCTTT
NA,TRBV12-3/TRBV12-4,TRBJ1-2,NA,CASSTNYGYTF,TGTGCCAGCAGCACTAACTATGGCTACACCTTC
NA,TRBV6-4,TRBJ1-4,NA,CASSLQGTNEKLFF,TGTGCCAGCAGTCTACAGGGCACTAATGAAAAACTGTTTTTT
NA,TRBV12-3/TRBV12-4,TRBJ1-6,NA,CASSFERASPLHF,TGTGCCAGCAGTTTTGAGAGGGCTTCACCCCTCCACTTT
once,TRBV5-4,TRBJ2-3,NA,CASSLSPGDTQYF,TGTGCCAGCAGCTTGTCCCCAGGAGATACGCAGTATTTT
NA,TRBV7-2,TRBJ2-5,TRBD1,CASSLAGTVQETQYF,TGTGCCAGCAGCTTAGCTGGGACAGTTCAAGAGACCCAGTACTTC
NA,TRBV19,TRBJ1-1,NA,CASSQTVQNTEAFF,TGTGCCAGTAGTCAGACAGTGCAGAACACTGAAGCTTTCTTT
NA,TRBV6-6,TRBJ2-7,NA,CASNPRGYEQYF,TGTGCCAGCAACCCGAGGGGGTACGAGCAGTACTTC
NA,TRBV19,TRBJ1-1,NA,CASTYSFTEAFF,TGTGCCAGTACCTACAGCTTCACTGAAGCTTTCTTT
NA,TRBV27,TRBJ2-3,NA,CASAGIASTDTQYF,TGTGCCAGCGCGGGGATAGCTAGCACAGATACGCAGTATTTT
NA,TRBV12-5,TRBJ1-2,TRBD1,CASGLKTGQYNYGYTF,TGTGCTAGTGGTTTGAAAACGGGACAGTATAACTATGGCTACACCTTC
NA,TRBV5-1,TRBJ2-2,NA,CASSLVGQTNTGELFF,TGCGCCAGCAGCTTGGTGGGACAAACGAACACCGGGGAGCTGTTTTTT
few,TRBV15,TRBJ2-2,TRBD2,CATSRSTSGGPTGELFF,TGTGCCACCAGCAGGTCTACTAGCGGGGGCCCCACCGGGGAGCTGTTTTTT
few,TRBV5-1,TRBJ1-2,NA,CASSLIPGNDGYTF,TGCGCCAGCAGCTTGATTCCCGGGAACGATGGCTACACCTTC
NA,TRBV7-2,TRBJ2-4,NA,CASSLADYLFKNIQYF,TGTGCCAGCAGCTTAGCGGACTACCTTTTCAAAAACATTCAGTACTTC
NA,TRBV20-1,TRBJ2-3,TRBD2,CSASGLRGASTDTQYF,TGCAGTGCTAGTGGGCTGCGGGGGGCTAGCACAGATACGCAGTATTTT
NA,TRBV28,TRBJ2-4,NA,CASSLQGIKNIQYF,TGTGCCAGCAGCCTACAGGGAATAAAAAACATTCAGTACTTC
NA,TRBV28,TRBJ2-5,NA,CASSLGTAELTWYQETQYF,TGTGCCAGCAGTTTAGGTACGGCGGAACTAACTTGGTACCAAGAGACCCAGTACTTC
NA,TRBV5-1,TRBJ2-6,NA,CASSLDNSGANVLTF,TGCGCCAGCAGCTTAGACAACTCTGGGGCCAACGTCCTGACTTTC
NA,TRBV27,TRBJ1-5,NA,CASRAGIISNQPQHF,TGTGCCAGCAGGGCCGGGATAATTAGCAATCAGCCCCAGCATTTT
NA,TRBV2,TRBJ2-2,NA,CASPGITGELFF,TGTGCCAGCCCCGGGATCACCGGGGAGCTGTTTTTT
NA,TRBV9,TRBJ2-7,NA,CASSVGGQSYEQYF,TGTGCCAGCAGCGTAGGCGGACAGTCCTACGAGCAGTACTTC